The sequence of this TCR beta chain was determined in a study of PD-1 blockade in classical Hodgkin lymphoma. Whole-study context: Nivolumab was administered to patients intravenously at 3 mg/kg every 2 weeks.

Sequencing used immunoSEQ multiplex PCR; TCRdb keeps in-frame clones, though not all of them. This table holds over 85,000 clones, about nine tenths found once. The CDR3 has 13 residues. Germline assignment: CDR1 GTSNPN and CDR2 SVGIG (reference sequence). Trimming removed 0 bases at V and 5 bases at J, with 7 bases between. Time point: cycle 4 day 1 (C4D1), after more than 5 weeks of nivolumab. All patients relapsed after autologous stem cell transplantation, and brentuximab vedotin exposure varied. This chain links TRBV30 with TRBJ2-2; a possible D gene is TRBD2 (6 bases). Sequences were derived from peripheral blood mononuclear cells (PBMCs), sampled before the fourth cycle of nivolumab. The sequence came from a human donor with classical Hodgkin lymphoma. This chain's CDR3 is CAWSVRGTGELFF. DNA for the CDR3: TGTGCCTGGAGTGTACGGGGGACCGGGGAGCTGTTTTTT.